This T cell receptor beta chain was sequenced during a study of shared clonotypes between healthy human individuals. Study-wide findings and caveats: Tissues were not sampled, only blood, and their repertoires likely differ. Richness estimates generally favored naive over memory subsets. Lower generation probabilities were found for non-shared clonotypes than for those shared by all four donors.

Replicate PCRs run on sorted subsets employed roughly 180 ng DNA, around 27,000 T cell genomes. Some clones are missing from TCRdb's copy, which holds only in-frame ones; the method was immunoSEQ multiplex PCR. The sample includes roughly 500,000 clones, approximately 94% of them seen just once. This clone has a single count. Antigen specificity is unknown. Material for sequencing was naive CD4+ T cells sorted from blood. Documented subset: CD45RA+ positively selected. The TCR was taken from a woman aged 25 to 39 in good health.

The CDR3 DNA follows: TGTGCCTGGGAGCCTCGCGGGGGCCGGAACGAGCAGTACTTC. This translates into CAWEPRGGRNEQYF. V usage is TRBV30 and J usage is TRBJ2-7, with D possibly TRBD2 on 7 matching bases. This CDR3 contains 14 residues. V lost 5 bases to trimming and J lost 5 bases, with 19 bases between them. The V gene's germline CDR1 is GTSNPN and CDR2 SVGIG (reference sequence).